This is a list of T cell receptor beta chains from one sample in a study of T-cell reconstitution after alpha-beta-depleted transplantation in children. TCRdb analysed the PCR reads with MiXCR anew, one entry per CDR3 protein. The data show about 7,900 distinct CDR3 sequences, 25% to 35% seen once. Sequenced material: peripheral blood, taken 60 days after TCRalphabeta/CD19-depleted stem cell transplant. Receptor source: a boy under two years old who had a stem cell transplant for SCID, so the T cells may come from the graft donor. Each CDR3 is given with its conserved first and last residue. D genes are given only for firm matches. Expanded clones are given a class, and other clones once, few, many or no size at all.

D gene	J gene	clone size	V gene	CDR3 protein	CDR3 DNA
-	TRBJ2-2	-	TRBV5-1	CASSFRDTNTGELFF	TGCGCCAGCAGCTTCCGGGACACGAACACCGGGGAGCTGTTTTTT
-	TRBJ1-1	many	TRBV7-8	CASSFYVGMGFGTEAFF	TGTGCCAGCAGCTTCTATGTGGGGATGGGGTTCGGCACTGAAGCTTTCTTT
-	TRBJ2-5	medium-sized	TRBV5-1	CASSWPGSLVETQYF	TGCGCCAGCAGCTGGCCCGGGTCCTTGGTTGAGACCCAGTACTTC
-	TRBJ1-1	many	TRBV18	CASSPPVSTEAFF	TGTGCCAGCTCACCACCTGTCTCCACTGAAGCTTTCTTT
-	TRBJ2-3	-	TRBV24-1	CATSPGRGLRDTQYF	TGTGCCACCAGTCCTGGACGGGGGTTAAGGGATACGCAGTATTTT
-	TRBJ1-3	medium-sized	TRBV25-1	CASSDPGILNTIYF	TGTGCCAGCAGTGATCCCGGCATCTTGAACACCATATATTTT
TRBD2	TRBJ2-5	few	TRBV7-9	CASSLSRTSGYQETQYF	TGTGCCAGCAGCTTAAGCCGGACTAGCGGGTACCAAGAGACCCAGTACTTC
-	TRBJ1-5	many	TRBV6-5	CASLDYSGTADQPQHF	TGTGCCAGCTTAGATTACTCCGGGACGGCGGATCAGCCCCAGCATTTT
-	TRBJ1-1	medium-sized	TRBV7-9	CASSPGRRGNTEAFF	TGTGCCAGCAGCCCCGGACGGAGGGGGAACACTGAAGCTTTCTTT
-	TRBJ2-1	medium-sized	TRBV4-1	CASSRRPYNEQFF	TGCGCCAGCAGCCGCCGGCCATACAATGAGCAGTTCTTC
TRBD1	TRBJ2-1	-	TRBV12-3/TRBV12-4	CASSTPRDRSEQFF	TGTGCCAGCAGCACACCTCGGGACAGATCCGAGCAGTTCTTC
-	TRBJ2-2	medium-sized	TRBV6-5	CASSYRQPVRVRRPNTGELFF	TGTGCCAGCAGTTACAGGCAGCCCGTGCGGGTCCGGCGCCCGAACACCGGGGAGCTGTTTTTT
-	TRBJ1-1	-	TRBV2	CAFRQGATLNTEAFF	TGTGCCTTCAGGCAAGGGGCTACCCTGAACACTGAAGCTTTCTTT
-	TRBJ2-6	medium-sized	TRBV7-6	CASSQHLSASGANVLTF	TGTGCCAGCAGCCAGCACCTCAGCGCCTCTGGGGCCAACGTCCTGACTTTC
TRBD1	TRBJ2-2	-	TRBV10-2	CASREDRADTGELFF	TGCGCCAGCAGGGAGGACAGGGCAGACACCGGGGAGCTGTTTTTT
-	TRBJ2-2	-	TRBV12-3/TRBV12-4	CASSLAAQGTGELFF	TGTGCCAGCAGTTTAGCGGCGCAGGGGACCGGGGAGCTGTTTTTT
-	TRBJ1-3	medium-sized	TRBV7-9	CASSESSGNTIYF	TGTGCCAGCAGCGAGAGCTCTGGAAACACCATATATTTT
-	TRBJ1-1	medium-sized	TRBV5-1	CASSPGKGTEAFF	TGCGCCAGCAGCCCGGGGAAGGGCACTGAAGCTTTCTTT
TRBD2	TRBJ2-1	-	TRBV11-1	CASSAVGRASGRGYNEQFF	TGTGCCAGCAGCGCGGTGGGGAGGGCTAGCGGGAGGGGATACAATGAGCAGTTCTTC
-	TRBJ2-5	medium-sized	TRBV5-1	CASRKSKGETQYF	TGCGCCAGCAGGAAGAGTAAAGGGGAGACCCAGTACTTC
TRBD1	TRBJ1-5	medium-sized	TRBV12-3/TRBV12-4	CASSLRQGMQPQHF	TGTGCCAGCAGTTTACGACAGGGGATGCAGCCCCAGCATTTT
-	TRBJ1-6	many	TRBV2	CASNQGSPLHF	TGTGCCAGCAACCAGGGTTCACCCCTCCACTTT
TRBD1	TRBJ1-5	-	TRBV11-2	CASSANRDRDQHF	TGTGCCAGCAGCGCGAACCGGGACAGGGACCAGCATTTT
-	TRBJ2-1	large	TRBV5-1	CASSGILNEQFF	TGCGCCAGCAGCGGAATTTTGAATGAGCAGTTCTTC
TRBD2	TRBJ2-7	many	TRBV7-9	CASSLGGIEQYF	TGTGCCAGCAGCTTGGGGGGGATCGAGCAGTACTTC
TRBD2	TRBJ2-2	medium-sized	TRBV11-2	CASSLDQRGEDTGELFF	TGTGCCAGCAGCTTAGACCAGCGGGGGGAAGACACCGGGGAGCTGTTTTTT
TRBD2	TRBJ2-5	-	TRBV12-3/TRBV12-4	CASSTWGGRQETQYF	TGTGCCAGCAGTACTTGGGGCGGGAGGCAAGAGACCCAGTACTTC
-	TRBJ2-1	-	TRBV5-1	CASSLGDATSYNEQFF	TGCGCCAGTAGCCTTGGGGACGCCACATCCTACAATGAGCAGTTCTTC
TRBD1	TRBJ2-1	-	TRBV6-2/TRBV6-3	CASSQRQGLYSYNEQFF	TGTGCCAGCAGCCAAAGACAGGGTTTGTACTCCTACAATGAGCAGTTCTTC
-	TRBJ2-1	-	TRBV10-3	CAITKETYNEQFF	TGTGCCATCACTAAAGAAACCTACAATGAGCAGTTCTTC
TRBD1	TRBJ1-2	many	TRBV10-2	CASSGGTGSYGYTF	TGCGCCAGCAGTGGGGGGACAGGGAGCTATGGCTACACCTTC
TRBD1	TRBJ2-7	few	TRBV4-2	CASSRDRSSYEQYF	TGTGCCAGCAGCCGGGACAGAAGCTCCTACGAGCAGTACTTC
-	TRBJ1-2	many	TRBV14	CASSQDPGQGSYGYTF	TGTGCCAGCAGCCAAGATCCTGGGCAGGGGTCCTATGGCTACACCTTC
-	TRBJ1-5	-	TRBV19	CASTPRGNQPQHF	TGTGCCAGTACCCCTAGGGGCAATCAGCCCCAGCATTTT
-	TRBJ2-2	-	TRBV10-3	CAISDRAKNTGELFF	TGTGCCATCAGTGACAGGGCGAAGAACACCGGGGAGCTGTTTTTT
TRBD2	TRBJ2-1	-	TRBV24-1	CATSASGRGNEQFF	TGTGCCACCAGTGCTAGCGGGAGGGGCAATGAGCAGTTCTTC
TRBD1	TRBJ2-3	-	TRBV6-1	CASRRTGPNTQYF	TGTGCCAGCAGAAGGACAGGGCCGAATACGCAGTATTTT
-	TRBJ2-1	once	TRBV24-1	CATSRRPYNEQFF	TGTGCCACCAGTCGGAGACCATACAATGAGCAGTTCTTC
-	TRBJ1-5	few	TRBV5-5	CASTRTAINQPQHF	TGTGCCAGCACCCGGACAGCTATCAATCAGCCCCAGCATTTT
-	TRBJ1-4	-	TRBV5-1	CASSFAGFEKLFF	TGCGCCAGCAGTTTCGCGGGATTCGAAAAACTGTTTTTT
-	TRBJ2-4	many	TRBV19	CASSTGGRAKNIQYF	TGTGCCAGTAGTACCGGTGGCAGGGCCAAAAACATTCAGTACTTC
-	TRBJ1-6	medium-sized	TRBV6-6	CASSHKDNIKTHLGSPLHF	TGTGCCAGCAGCCACAAGGACAACATAAAGACTCACCTGGGGTCACCCCTCCACTTT
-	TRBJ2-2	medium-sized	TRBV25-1	CASSESRRQNTGELFF	TGTGCCAGCAGTGAAAGTCGACGGCAAAACACCGGGGAGCTGTTTTTT
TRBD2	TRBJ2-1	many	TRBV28	CASSLLVGGPLFEQFF	TGTGCCAGCAGTTTATTAGTGGGAGGGCCCCTGTTTGAGCAGTTCTTC
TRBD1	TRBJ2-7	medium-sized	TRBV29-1	CSVEFVTGSSYEQYF	TGCAGCGTTGAATTTGTGACAGGGAGCTCCTACGAGCAGTACTTC
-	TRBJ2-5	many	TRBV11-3	CASSLSLFPETQYF	TGTGCCAGCAGCTTAAGCCTGTTCCCAGAGACCCAGTACTTC
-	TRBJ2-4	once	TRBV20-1	CSVRAVAKNIQYF	TGCAGTGTCCGAGCAGTAGCCAAAAACATTCAGTACTTC
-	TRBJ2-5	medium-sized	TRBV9	CASSQFRGNQETQYF	TGTGCCAGCAGCCAATTCAGGGGTAACCAAGAGACCCAGTACTTC
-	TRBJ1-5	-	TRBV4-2	CASSPGLLCLLGNQPQHF	TGTGCCAGCAGCCCCGGGCTCCTCTGCTTGCTAGGAAATCAGCCCCAGCATTTT
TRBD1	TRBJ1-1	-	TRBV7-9	CASSIQGWSTEAFF	TGTGCCAGCAGCATACAGGGGTGGAGCACTGAAGCTTTCTTT